The sequence of this T cell receptor (beta chain) was determined in a study of response to subunit inactivated influenza vaccine. The CDR3 contains 12 residues. V was shortened by 7 bases and J by 7 bases, with 7 bases between the two germline ends. Germline CDR1 KGHDR, CDR2 SFDVKD. Via MiXCR, TCRdb re-called the RT-PCR reads, giving one row per CDR3 protein. This sample has about 620,000 distinct CDR3 sequences, with around 11% found just once. The count of this clonotype is one. In addition, the sample was reused for a study of T cells expressing NK-cell markers. That investigation notes: UMI-tagged 5'RACE template switching yielded the TCR beta cDNA. HCMV serostatus: seven of eight sequenced donors positive, one negative. Roughly 6 donors had dominant NKG2C+ clonotypes that comprised about 1.0-8% of their CD8+ T cells. There were a handful of donors in whom these clonotypes also led the CD3+CD56-NKG2C+ fraction.

The V gene is TRBV24-1, the J gene TRBJ1-6; D is ambiguous. This sample comprised PBMCs from blood, obtained on the day of vaccination. This sequence originates from a man aged 50 or older who received an inactivated influenza vaccine. CDR3 amino acids: CATRSGNSPLHF. Here the CDR3 DNA reads TGTGCCACCAGAAGTGGAAATTCACCCCTCCACTTT.